This T cell receptor (beta chain) was captured in a study of identical twins. Study-wide points: High-abundance cord blood beta clonotypes had fewer insertions; memory repertoires showed none.

TCRdb recomputed calls from the 5' RACE reads with MiXCR, one row per CDR3 protein. Of some 1,600,000 distinct CDR3 sequences in the sample, around a third were seen once. CDR3 length: 13 amino acids. The V gene's germline CDR1 is MNHEY and CDR2 SMNVEV (reference sequence). Trimming left V 5 bases short and J 6 bases short, with 11 bases between. A note on this clonotype: What it recognizes is unknown.

J is TRBJ2-1 and V is TRBV27; D may be TRBD1 or TRBD2 (6 bases each). The TCR sequence derives from a newborn girl in good health. The specimen was cord blood. The CDR3 protein is CASSIWGANEQFF. CDR3 sequence (DNA): TGTGCCAGCAGTATTTGGGGGGCCAATGAGCAGTTCTTC.